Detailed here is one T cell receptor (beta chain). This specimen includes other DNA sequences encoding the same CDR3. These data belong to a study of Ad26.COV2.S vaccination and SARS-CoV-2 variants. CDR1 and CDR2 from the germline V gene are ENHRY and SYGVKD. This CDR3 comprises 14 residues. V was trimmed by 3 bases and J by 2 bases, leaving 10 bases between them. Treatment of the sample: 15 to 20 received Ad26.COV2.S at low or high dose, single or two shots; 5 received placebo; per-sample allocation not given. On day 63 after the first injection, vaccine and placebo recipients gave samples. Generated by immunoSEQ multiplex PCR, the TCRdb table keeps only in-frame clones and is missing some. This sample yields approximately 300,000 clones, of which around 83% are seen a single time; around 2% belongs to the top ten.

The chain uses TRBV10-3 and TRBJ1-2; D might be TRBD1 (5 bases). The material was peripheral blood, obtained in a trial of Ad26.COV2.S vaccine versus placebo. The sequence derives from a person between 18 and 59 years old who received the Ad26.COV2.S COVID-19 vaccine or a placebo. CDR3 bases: TGTGCCATCAGTGATTTGACAGCCAACTATGGCTACACCTTC. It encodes CAISDLTANYGYTF.